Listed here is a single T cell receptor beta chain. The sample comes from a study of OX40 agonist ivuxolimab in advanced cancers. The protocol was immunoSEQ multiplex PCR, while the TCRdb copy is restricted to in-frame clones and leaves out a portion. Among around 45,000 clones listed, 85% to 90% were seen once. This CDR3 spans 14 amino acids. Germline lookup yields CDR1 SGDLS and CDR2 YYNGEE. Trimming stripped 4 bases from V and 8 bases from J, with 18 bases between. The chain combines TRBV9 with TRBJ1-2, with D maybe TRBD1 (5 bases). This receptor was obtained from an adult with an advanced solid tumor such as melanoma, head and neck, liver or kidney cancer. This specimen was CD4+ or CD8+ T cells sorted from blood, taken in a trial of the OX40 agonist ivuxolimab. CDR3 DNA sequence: TGTGCCAGCAGCCAGGGAGCCCCAGGCTGGGGCTACACCTTC. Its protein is CASSQGAPGWGYTF.